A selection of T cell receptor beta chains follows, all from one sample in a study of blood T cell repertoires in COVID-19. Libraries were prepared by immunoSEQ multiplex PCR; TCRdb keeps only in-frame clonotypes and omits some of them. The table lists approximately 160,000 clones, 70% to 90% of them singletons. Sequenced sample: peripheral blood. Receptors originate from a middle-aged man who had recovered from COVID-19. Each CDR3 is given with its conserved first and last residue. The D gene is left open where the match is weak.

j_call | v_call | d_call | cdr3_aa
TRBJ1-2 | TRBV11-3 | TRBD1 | CASSLEEGTGGYGYTF
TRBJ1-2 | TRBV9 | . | CASSEDGMNYGYTF
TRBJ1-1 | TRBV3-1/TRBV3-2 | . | CASLGRATEAFF
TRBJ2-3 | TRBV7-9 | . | CASSLGASTDTQYF
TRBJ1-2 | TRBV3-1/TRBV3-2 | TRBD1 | CASSPRQGSDGYTF
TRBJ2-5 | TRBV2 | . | CASSDRVGETQYF
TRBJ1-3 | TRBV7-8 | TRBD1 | CATRPSGQGRSNSGNTIYF
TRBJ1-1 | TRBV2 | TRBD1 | CASRTGGSRNTEAFF
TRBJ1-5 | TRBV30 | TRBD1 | CAWSLGQGDQPQHF
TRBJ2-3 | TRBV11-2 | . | CASHGTGADTQYF
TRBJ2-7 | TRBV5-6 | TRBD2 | CASIQRGSDEQYF
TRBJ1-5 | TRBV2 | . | CASRGEGHSNQPQHF
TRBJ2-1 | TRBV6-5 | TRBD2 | CASSYGLAGSYNEQFF
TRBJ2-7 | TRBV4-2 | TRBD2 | CASSRGLAVEQYF
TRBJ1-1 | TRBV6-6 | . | CASSPPPEAFF
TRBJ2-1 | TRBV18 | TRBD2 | CASSPPGLAVQFF
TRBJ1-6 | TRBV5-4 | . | CASSRAGGLSDSPLHF
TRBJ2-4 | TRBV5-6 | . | CASSLPRFSAKNIQYF
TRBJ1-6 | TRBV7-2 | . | CASSASGSNSPLHF
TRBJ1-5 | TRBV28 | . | CASSLSGYQPQHF
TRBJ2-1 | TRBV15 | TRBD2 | CATSRAPPGLAGFNEQFF
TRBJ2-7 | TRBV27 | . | CASSLKSEGYEQYF
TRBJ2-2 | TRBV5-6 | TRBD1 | CASSFGTGVRELFF
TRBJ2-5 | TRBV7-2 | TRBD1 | CASSYQTGQETQYF
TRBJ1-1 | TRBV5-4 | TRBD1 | CASSSDRFYTEAFF
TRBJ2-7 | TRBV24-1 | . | CATSKPPSYEQYF
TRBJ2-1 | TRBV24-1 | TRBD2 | CATSDSDGLAGGHEQFF
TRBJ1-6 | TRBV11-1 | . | CASSYRNSPLHF
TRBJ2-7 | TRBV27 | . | CASSTSDAVGEQYF
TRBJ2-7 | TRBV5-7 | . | CASTLWGYRVEQYF
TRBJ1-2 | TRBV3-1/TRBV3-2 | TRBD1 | CASSEGTDSYYGYTF
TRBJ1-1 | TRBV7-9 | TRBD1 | CASSLGLGQGAGNTEAFF
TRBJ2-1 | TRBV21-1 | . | CASSPFGLAAYNEQFF
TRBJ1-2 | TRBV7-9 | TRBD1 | CASSLPGQGYYGYTF
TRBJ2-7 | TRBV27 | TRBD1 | CASSPRQGFYEQYF
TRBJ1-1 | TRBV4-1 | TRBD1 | CASSQVGQGGTEAFF
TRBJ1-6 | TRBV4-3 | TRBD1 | CASSQERDRASPLHF
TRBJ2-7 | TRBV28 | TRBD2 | CASSFEREETYEQYF
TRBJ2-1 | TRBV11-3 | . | CASSSSWGEARDEQFF
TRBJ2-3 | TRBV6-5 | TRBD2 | CASRIAGATDTQYF
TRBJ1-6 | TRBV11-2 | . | CASSLTENNSPLHF
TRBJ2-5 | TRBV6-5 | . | CASSTRQLYQETQYF
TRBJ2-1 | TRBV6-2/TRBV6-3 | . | CASSTSGIGGRHNEQFF
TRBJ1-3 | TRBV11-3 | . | CASSLFGVSSGNTIYF
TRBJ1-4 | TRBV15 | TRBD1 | CATSRGGTGNEKLFF
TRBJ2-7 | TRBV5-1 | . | CASSLVRGTGEQYF
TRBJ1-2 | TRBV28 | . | CASNFHRQASYGYTF
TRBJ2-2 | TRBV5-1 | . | CASRGGTSSTGELFF
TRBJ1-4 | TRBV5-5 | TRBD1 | CASSLPTGGEEKLFF
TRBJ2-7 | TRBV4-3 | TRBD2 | CASSNGEGIHEQYF
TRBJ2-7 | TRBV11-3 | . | CASSGRESYEQYF
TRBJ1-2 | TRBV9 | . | CASSVAQGSYGYTF
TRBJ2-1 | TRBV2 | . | CASSEVETPGGQFF
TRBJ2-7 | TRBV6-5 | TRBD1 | CASRSLGGGEQYF
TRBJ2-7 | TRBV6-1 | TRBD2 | CASSEVGGSGYEQYF
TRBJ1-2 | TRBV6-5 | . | CASSKSGDYTF
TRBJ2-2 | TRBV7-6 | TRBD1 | CASSLATGGLAGELFF
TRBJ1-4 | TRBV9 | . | CASSVEDSNEKLFF
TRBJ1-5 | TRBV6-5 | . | CASSIDSHYNQPQHF